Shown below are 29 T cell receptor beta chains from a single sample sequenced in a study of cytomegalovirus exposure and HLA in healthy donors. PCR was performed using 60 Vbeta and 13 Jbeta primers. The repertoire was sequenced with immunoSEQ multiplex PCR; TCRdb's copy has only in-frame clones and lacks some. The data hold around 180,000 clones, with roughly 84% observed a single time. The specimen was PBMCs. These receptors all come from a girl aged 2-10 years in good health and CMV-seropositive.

The CDR3 region has the DNA TGTGCCAGCAGACCACGGGGGGGCCTGCCCGGGGAGCTGTTTTTT. Residues: CASRPRGGLPGELFF. The chain employs TRBV6-4 and TRBJ2-2, with 8 bases identical to TRBD2. The CDR3 totals 15 residues. V shed 6 bases, J shed 6 bases, and the junction held 9 bases outside the gene matches. Germline V gene data show CDR1 as MRHNA and CDR2 as SNTAGT.

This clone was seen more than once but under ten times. The CDR3 coding sequence is TGCGCCAGCAGTGAAAAAAGAGGTACTGAAGCTTTCTTT. This encodes CASSEKRGTEAFF. V usage is TRBV10-1 and J usage is TRBJ1-1; D remains unclear. The V end lost 3 bases, the J end lost 5 bases, and 10 bases lay between the germline ends. Germline-derived CDR1 and CDR2 are WNHNN and SYGVQD (reference sequence). This CDR3 comprises 13 residues.

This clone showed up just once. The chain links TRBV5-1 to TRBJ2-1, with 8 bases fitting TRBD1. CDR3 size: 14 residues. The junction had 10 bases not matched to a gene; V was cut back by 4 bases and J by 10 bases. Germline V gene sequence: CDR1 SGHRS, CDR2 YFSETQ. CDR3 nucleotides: TGCGCCAGCAGCGGACAGGGCGCCCTCCCGGAGCAGTTCTTC. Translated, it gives CASSGQGALPEQFF.

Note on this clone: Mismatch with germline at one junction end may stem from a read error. For the CDR3, the DNA is TGTGCCAGCAGCGAAGACAGATTCTCCTACGAGCAGTACTTC. It specifies CASSEDRFSYEQYF. The chain recombines TRBV6-1 with TRBJ2-7, with TRBD1 as a possible D gene (5 bases). This CDR3 has 14 amino acids. CDR1 is MNHNS, CDR2 SASEGT, per germline.

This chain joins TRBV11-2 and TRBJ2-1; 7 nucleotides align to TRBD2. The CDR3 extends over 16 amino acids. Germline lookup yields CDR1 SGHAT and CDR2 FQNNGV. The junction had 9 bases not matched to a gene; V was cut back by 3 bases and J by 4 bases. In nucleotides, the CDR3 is TGTGCCAGCAGCTTTCTTAGCGGGCCGTCTTACAATGAGCAGTTCTTC. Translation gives CASSFLSGPSYNEQFF.

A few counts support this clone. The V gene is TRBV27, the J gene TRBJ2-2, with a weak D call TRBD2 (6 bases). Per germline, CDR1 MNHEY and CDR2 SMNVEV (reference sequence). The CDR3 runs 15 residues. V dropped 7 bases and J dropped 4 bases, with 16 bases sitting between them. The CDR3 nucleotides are TGTGCCAGCAAAAGAGGCGGGGAAGGCACCGGGGAGCTGTTTTTT. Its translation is CASKRGGEGTGELFF.

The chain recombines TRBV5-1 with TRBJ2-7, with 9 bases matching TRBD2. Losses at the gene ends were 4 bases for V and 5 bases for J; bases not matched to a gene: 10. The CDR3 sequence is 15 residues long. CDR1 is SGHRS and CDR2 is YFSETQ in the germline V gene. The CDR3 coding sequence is TGCGCCAGCAGCCCCGGGACTAGCCTAGCACACGAGCAGTACTTC. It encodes CASSPGTSLAHEQYF.

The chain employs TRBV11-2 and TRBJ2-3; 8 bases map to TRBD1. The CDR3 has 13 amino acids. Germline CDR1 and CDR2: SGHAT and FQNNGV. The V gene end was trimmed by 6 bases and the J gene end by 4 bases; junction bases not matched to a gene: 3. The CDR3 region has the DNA TGTGCCAGCAGGACGACAGGGGCAGATACGCAGTATTTT. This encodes CASRTTGADTQYF.

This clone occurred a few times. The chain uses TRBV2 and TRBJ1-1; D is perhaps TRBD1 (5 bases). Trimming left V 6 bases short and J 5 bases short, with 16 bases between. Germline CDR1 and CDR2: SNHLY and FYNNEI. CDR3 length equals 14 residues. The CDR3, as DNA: TGTGCCAGCAGAGTCCGGGGGGGGGAGACTGAAGCTTTCTTT. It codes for CASRVRGGETEAFF.

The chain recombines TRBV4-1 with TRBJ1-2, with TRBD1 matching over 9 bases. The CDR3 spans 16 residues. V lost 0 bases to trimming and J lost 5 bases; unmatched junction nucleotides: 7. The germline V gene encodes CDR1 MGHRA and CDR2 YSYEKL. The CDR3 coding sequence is TGCGCCAGCAGCCAAGATCGGACGGGACAGGGTTATGGCTACACCTTC. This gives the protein CASSQDRTGQGYGYTF.

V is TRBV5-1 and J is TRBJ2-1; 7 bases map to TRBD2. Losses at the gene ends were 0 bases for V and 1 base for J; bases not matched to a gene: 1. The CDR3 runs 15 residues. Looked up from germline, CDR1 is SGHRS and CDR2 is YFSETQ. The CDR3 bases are TGCGCCAGCAGCTTGGAGGGAGGGTCCTACAATGAGCAGTTCTTC. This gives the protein CASSLEGGSYNEQFF.

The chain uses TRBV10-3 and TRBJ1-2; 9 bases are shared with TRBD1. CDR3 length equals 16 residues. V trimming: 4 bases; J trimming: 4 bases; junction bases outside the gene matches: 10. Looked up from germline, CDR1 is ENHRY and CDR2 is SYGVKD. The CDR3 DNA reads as TGTGCCATCAGTGGCGTCGGCGACAGGGGGTTCTATGGCTACACCTTC. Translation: CAISGVGDRGFYGYTF.

Here the CDR3 reads CASSRDYGYTF. The CDR3 DNA reads TGTGCCAGCTCACGAGACTATGGCTACACCTTC. This chain joins TRBV18 and TRBJ1-2; D is uncertain. The CDR3 totals 11 residues. Germline V lookup: CDR1 KGHSH, CDR2 LQKENI. V lost 4 bases to trimming and J lost 3 bases, with 3 bases between them. The variable domain in full, with the rest retrieved from reference TRBV18 and TRBJ1-2, is NAGVMQNPRHLVRRRGQEARLRCSPMKGHSHVYWYRQLPEEGLKFMVYLQKENIIDESGMPKERFSAEFPKEGPSILRIQQVVRGDSAAYFCASSRDYGYTFGSGTRLTVV.

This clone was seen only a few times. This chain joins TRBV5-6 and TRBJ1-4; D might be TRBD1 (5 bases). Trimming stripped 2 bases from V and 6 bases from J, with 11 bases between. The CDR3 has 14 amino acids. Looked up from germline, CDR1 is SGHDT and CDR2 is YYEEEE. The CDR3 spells CASSFFRAHEKLFF. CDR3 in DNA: TGTGCCAGCAGCTTTTTCAGGGCCCATGAAAAACTGTTTTTT.

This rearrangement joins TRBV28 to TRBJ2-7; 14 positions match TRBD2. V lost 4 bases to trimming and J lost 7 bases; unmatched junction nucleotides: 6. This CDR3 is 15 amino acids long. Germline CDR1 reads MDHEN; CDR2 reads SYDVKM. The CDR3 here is CASSSGLAGVREQYF. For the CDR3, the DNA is TGTGCCAGCAGTTCGGGACTAGCGGGAGTAAGAGAGCAGTACTTC. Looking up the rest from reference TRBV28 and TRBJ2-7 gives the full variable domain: DVKVTQSSRYLVKRTGEKVFLECVQDMDHENMFWYRQDPGLGLRLIYFSYDVKMKEKGDIPEGYSVSREKKERFSLILESASTNQTSMYLCASSSGLAGVREQYFGPGTRLTVT.

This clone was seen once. The CDR3, as DNA: TGTGCCAGCAGCTCAAACAGGGTCCTGGGGCCAGATACGCAGTATTTT. This translates into CASSSNRVLGPDTQYF. The V gene is TRBV5-4, the J gene TRBJ2-3; D is possibly TRBD1 (6 bases). V lost 3 bases and J lost 4, with 18 bases in between. Germline V lookup: CDR1 SGHNT, CDR2 YYREEE (reference sequence). This CDR3 has 16 residues.

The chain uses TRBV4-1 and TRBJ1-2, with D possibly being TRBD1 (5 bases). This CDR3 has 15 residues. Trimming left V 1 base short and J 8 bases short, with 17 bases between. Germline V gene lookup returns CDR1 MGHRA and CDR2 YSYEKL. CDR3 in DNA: TGCGCCAGCAGCCAAGGGTCCTCCCCAGGGAAAGGCTACACCTTC. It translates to CASSQGSSPGKGYTF.

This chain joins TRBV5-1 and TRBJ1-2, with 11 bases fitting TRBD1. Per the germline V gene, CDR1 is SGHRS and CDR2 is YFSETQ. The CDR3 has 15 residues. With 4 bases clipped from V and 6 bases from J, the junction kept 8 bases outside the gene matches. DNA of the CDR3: TGCGCCAGCAGCCCACGGACAGGGGGCGAGGATGGCTACACCTTC. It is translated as CASSPRTGGEDGYTF.

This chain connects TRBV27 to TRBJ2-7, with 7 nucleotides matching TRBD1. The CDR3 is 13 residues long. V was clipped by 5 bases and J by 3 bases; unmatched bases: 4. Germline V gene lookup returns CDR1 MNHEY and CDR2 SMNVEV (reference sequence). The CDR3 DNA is TGTGCCAGCAGTGTGGGGACAGACTACGAGCAGTACTTC. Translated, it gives CASSVGTDYEQYF.

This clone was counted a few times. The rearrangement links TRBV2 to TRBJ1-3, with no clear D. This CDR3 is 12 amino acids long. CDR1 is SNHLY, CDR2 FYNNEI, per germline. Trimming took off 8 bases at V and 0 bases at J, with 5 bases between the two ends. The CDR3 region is CASRSSGNTIYF. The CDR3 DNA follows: TGTGCCAGCCGCAGCTCTGGAAACACCATATATTTT.

In DNA, the CDR3 is TGTGCCAGCAGTGGTGACAGGGTAGAGCGGGGCTACACCTTC. Translated: CASSGDRVERGYTF. This rearrangement joins TRBV2 to TRBJ1-2; TRBD1 aligns across 7 bases. Germline-derived CDR1 and CDR2 are SNHLY and FYNNEI. The J segment lost 8 bases and the V segment lost 4 bases, leaving 10 bases of the junction unmatched. This CDR3 spans 14 amino acids.

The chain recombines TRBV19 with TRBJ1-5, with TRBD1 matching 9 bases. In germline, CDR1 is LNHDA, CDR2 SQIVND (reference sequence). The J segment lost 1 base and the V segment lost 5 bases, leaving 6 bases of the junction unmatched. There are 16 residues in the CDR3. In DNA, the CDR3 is TGTGCCAGTAGTGAGACAGGGGGGCCAAGCAATCAGCCCCAGCATTTT. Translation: CASSETGGPSNQPQHF.

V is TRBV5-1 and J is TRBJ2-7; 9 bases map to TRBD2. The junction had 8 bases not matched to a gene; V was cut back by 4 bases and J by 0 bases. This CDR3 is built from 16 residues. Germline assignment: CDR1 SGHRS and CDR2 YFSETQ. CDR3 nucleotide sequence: TGCGCCAGCAGCCCCCTGGCTAGCGGGAACTCCTACGAGCAGTACTTC. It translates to CASSPLASGNSYEQYF.

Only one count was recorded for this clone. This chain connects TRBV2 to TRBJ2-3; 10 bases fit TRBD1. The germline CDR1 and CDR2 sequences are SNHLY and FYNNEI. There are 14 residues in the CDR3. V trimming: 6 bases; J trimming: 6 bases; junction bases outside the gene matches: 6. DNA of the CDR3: TGTGCCAGCAGGGGACAGGGGCAAATTGATACGCAGTATTTT. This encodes CASRGQGQIDTQYF.

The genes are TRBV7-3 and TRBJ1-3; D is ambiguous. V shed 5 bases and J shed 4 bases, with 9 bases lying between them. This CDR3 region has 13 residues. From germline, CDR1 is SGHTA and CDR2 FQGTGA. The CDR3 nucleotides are TGTGCCAGCAGCGCATCTCAGGGAAACACCATATATTTT. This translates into CASSASQGNTIYF. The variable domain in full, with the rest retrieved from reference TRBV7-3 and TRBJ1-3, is GAGVSQTPSNKVTEKGKYVELRCDPISGHTALYWYRQSLGQGPEFLIYFQGTGAADDSGLPNDRFFAVRPEGSVSTLKIQRTERGDSAVYLCASSASQGNTIYFGEGSWLTVV.

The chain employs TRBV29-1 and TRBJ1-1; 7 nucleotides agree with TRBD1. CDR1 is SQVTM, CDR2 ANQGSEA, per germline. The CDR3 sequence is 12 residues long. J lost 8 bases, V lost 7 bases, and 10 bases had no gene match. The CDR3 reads CSAHEGAREAFF. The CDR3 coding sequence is TGCAGCGCCCATGAGGGGGCCCGAGAAGCTTTCTTT.

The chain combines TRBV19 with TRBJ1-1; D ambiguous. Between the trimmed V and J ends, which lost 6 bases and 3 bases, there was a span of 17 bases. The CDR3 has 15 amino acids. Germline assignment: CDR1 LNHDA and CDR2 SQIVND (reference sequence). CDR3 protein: CASSGSWESDTEAFF. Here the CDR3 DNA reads TGTGCCAGTAGCGGTTCTTGGGAGAGTGACACTGAAGCTTTCTTT.

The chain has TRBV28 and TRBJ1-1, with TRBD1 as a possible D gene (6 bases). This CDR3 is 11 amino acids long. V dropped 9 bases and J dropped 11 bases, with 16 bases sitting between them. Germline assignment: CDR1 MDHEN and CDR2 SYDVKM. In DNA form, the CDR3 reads TGTGCCAGTTGGGGGGGCACGGTGGCTTTCTTT. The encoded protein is CASWGGTVAFF. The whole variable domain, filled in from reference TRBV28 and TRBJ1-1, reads DVKVTQSSRYLVKRTGEKVFLECVQDMDHENMFWYRQDPGLGLRLIYFSYDVKMKEKGDIPEGYSVSREKKERFSLILESASTNQTSMYLCASWGGTVAFFGQGTRLTVV.

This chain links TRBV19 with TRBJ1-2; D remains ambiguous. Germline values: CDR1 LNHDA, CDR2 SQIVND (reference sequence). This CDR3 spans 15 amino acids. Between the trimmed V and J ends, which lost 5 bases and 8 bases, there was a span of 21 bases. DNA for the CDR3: TGTGCCAGTAGTTCCCCCGGCAGGCTCCCTCGAGGCTACACCTTC. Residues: CASSSPGRLPRGYTF.